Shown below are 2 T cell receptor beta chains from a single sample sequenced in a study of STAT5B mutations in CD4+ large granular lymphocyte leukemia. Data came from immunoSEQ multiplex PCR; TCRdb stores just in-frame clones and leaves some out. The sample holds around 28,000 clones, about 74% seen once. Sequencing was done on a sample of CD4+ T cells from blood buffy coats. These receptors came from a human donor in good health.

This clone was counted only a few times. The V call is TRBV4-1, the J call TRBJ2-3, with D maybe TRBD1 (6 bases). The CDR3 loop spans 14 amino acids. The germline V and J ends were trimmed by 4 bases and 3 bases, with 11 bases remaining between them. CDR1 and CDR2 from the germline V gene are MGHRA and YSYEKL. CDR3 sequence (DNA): TGCGCCAGCAGCCTTCGGGACATTACAGATACGCAGTATTTT. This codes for CASSLRDITDTQYF.

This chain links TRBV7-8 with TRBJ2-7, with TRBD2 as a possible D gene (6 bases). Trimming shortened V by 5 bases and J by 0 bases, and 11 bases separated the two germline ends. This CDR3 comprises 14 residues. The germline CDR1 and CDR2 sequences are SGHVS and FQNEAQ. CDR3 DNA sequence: TGTGCCAGCAGCCGGGACTGGAGCTCCTACGAGCAGTACGTC. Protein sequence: CASSRDWSSYEQYV.